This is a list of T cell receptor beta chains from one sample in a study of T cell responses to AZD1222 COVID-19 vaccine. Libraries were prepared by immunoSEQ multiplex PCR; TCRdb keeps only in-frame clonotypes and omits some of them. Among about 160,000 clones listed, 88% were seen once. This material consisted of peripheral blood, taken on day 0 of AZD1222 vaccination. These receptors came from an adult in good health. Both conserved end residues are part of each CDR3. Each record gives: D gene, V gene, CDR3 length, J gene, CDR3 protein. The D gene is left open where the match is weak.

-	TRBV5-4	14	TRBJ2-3	CASSPPLSTDTQYF
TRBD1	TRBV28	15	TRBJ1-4	CASSYPGTGKVKLFF
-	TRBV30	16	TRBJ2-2	CAWSVRGGIGAGELFF
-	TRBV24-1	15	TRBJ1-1	CATSDNRDLNTEAFF
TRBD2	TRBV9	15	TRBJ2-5	CASSVDTSGQETQYF
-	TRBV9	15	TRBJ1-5	CASSVGGQSAQPQHF
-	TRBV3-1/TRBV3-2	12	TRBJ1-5	CASSRPGKPQHF
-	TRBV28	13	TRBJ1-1	CASMHRGTAEAFF
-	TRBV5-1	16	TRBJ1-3	CASSLGGTSSGNTIYF
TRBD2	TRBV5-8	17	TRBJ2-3	CASSLVGSGGAIDTQYF
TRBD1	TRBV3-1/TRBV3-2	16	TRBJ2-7	CASSHDRDRRSYEQYF
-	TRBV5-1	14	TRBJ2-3	CASSTGRSTDTQYF
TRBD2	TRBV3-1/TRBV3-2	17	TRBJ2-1	CASSHPASGRASNEQFF
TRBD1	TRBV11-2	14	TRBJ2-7	CASSSGQGGYEQYF
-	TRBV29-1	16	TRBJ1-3	CSVEGRASDSGNTIYF
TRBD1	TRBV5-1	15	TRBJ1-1	CASSLDSRGSAEAFF
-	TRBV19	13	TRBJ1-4	CASSMGGVEKLFF